Listed below are T cell receptor beta chains from one sample, sequenced in a study of blood T cell repertoires in COVID-19. Here immunoSEQ multiplex PCR was the method, and the copy in TCRdb shows in-frame clones only, minus some. The sample lists a few hundred thousand clones, about nine tenths occurring once. The specimen was peripheral blood. Every receptor here comes from a man between 18 and 35 years old with active or convalescent COVID-19. The CDR3 runs from the conserved cysteine through the conserved F or W. The D gene is left open where the match is weak. Rows give clone size only sometimes, using once, few, many, or a class for an expanded clone.

V gene	clone size	D gene	J gene	CDR3 length	CDR3 protein	CDR3 DNA
TRBV5-1	-	-	TRBJ2-2	14	CASRWDTSTGELFF	TGCGCCAGCAGGTGGGACACTTCGACCGGGGAGCTGTTTTTT
TRBV5-6	-	TRBD1	TRBJ2-7	13	CASSFGQGLRQYF	TGTGCCAGCAGCTTCGGACAGGGCTTACGACAGTACTTC
TRBV4-1	-	TRBD2	TRBJ2-1	20	CASSQGRLAGGRTGYNEQFF	TGCGCCAGCAGCCAAGGTCGCCTAGCGGGGGGACGTACGGGGTACAATGAGCAGTTCTTC
TRBV7-9	-	-	TRBJ2-1	14	CASSWREKYNEQFF	TGTGCCAGCAGCTGGAGGGAGAAGTACAATGAGCAGTTCTTC
TRBV11-2	-	-	TRBJ2-2	14	CASSLVRTTGELFF	TGTGCCAGCAGCTTAGTGAGGACTACCGGGGAGCTGTTTTTT
TRBV4-1	-	TRBD1	TRBJ1-4	17	CASSQEPPGQLGEKLFF	TGCGCCAGCAGCCAAGAGCCCCCGGGACAGTTGGGGGAAAAACTGTTTTTT
TRBV29-1	-	-	TRBJ1-2	14	CSVETGFLLGGYTF	TGCAGCGTAGAGACAGGATTTTTGTTAGGTGGCTACACCTTC
TRBV7-9	-	-	TRBJ1-4	15	CASSLVSGTNEKLFF	TGTGCCAGCAGCTTAGTATCAGGAACTAATGAAAAACTGTTTTTT
TRBV27	once	TRBD1	TRBJ1-5	14	CASSKGQGGQPQHF	TGTGCCAGCAGTAAGGGACAGGGAGGGCAGCCCCAGCATTTT
TRBV12-3/TRBV12-4	-	TRBD1	TRBJ1-1	13	CASTPTGVTEAFF	TGTGCCAGCACGCCGACAGGGGTTACTGAAGCTTTCTTT
TRBV4-1	-	-	TRBJ1-1	14	CASSRQGQNTEAFF	TGCGCCAGCAGTCGGCAGGGCCAGAACACTGAAGCTTTCTTT
TRBV6-1	few	TRBD1	TRBJ1-2	15	CASSEAGQGVGGYTF	TGTGCCAGCAGTGAAGCGGGACAGGGGGTGGGTGGCTACACCTTC
TRBV5-6	-	TRBD1	TRBJ2-1	15	CASSSTGAYYNEQFF	TGTGCCAGCAGCTCAACAGGGGCCTACTACAATGAGCAGTTCTTC
TRBV3-1/TRBV3-2	-	TRBD2	TRBJ2-5	18	CASSQDALLAGFEETQYF	TGTGCCAGCAGCCAAGATGCCCTTCTAGCGGGGTTCGAGGAGACCCAGTACTTC
TRBV27	-	TRBD1	TRBJ2-7	13	CASGRKQGEGQYF	TGTGCCAGCGGGAGAAAACAGGGGGAAGGGCAGTACTTC
TRBV27	-	-	TRBJ2-7	14	CASSPIEPHYEQYF	TGTGCCAGCAGCCCCATAGAGCCCCACTACGAGCAGTACTTC
TRBV5-6	-	-	TRBJ1-4	14	CASSLGQTNEKLFF	TGTGCCAGCAGCTTAGGACAGACGAATGAAAAACTGTTTTTT
TRBV5-8	-	TRBD2	TRBJ2-7	18	CASSQDRGSGRPPYEQYF	TGTGCCAGCAGCCAAGACAGGGGTAGCGGGAGGCCGCCCTACGAGCAGTACTTC
TRBV3-1/TRBV3-2	-	-	TRBJ1-1	13	CASSQDGNTEAFF	TGTGCCAGCAGCCAAGACGGGAACACTGAAGCTTTCTTT
TRBV5-1	once	TRBD2	TRBJ2-1	15	CASSLAGLAGSGQFF	TGCGCCAGCAGCTTGGCAGGACTAGCGGGATCAGGGCAGTTCTTC
TRBV4-1	-	-	TRBJ1-2	12	CASSPGTDGYTF	TGCGCCAGCAGCCCAGGAACAGATGGCTACACCTTC
TRBV27	once	-	TRBJ2-6	17	CASSFLRVRSGANVLTF	TGTGCCAGCAGTTTTCTACGTGTGCGGTCTGGGGCCAACGTCCTGACTTTC
TRBV7-9	-	TRBD1	TRBJ2-3	15	CASSLRDSRDDTQYF	TGTGCCAGCAGCCTAAGGGACAGTCGAGATGATACGCAGTATTTT
TRBV7-2	once	TRBD2	TRBJ2-3	15	CASSLSSGGYETQYF	TGTGCCAGCAGCTTATCTAGCGGGGGGTATGAGACGCAGTATTTT
TRBV7-9	-	TRBD1	TRBJ2-3	15	CASSPGQGATDTQYF	TGTGCCAGCAGCCCGGGACAGGGGGCCACAGATACGCAGTATTTT
TRBV6-6	-	TRBD1	TRBJ1-5	19	CASSQTVPGQGLGNQPQHF	TGTGCCAGCAGTCAAACAGTCCCGGGACAGGGTTTGGGCAATCAGCCCCAGCATTTT
TRBV6-1	-	-	TRBJ1-2	14	CASREGGSNYGYTF	TGTGCCAGCAGGGAAGGAGGGTCCAACTATGGCTACACCTTC
TRBV4-1	-	-	TRBJ1-1	15	CASSQDRGGRTEAFF	TGCGCCAGCAGCCAAGACCGGGGGGGGCGGACTGAAGCTTTCTTT
TRBV7-2	once	TRBD1	TRBJ2-1	16	CASSFHGTGRAREQFF	TGTGCCAGCAGCTTCCATGGGACAGGGAGGGCTCGGGAGCAGTTCTTC
TRBV20-1	-	TRBD1	TRBJ2-7	14	CSASVPGQGDEQYF	TGCAGTGCTAGTGTCCCCGGACAGGGGGACGAGCAGTACTTC
TRBV5-3	-	TRBD1	TRBJ1-2	14	CARSFRGRGHGYTF	TGTGCCAGAAGCTTCCGTGGCAGGGGGCATGGCTACACCTTC
TRBV6-1	-	TRBD1	TRBJ1-3	17	CASSATSGTGGRNTIYF	TGTGCCAGCAGTGCGACCTCCGGGACAGGGGGCAGAAACACCATATATTTT
TRBV7-2	once	-	TRBJ2-1	12	CASSLAAGAQFF	TGTGCCAGCAGCTTAGCGGCAGGGGCACAGTTCTTC
TRBV6-7	-	-	TRBJ2-7	12	CASSPGHYEQYF	TGTGCCAGCAGCCCGGGACACTACGAGCAGTACTTC
TRBV7-9	-	-	TRBJ2-7	13	CASSLPGSYEQYF	TGTGCCAGCAGCTTACCCGGTTCCTACGAGCAGTACTTC
TRBV11-3	-	-	TRBJ2-3	13	CASSLSRLDTQYF	TGTGCCAGCAGCTTATCGCGGTTAGATACGCAGTATTTT
TRBV7-2	-	-	TRBJ1-3	18	CASSLARGGEPSGNTIYF	TGTGCCAGCAGCTTAGCGCGGGGGGGCGAACCCTCTGGAAACACCATATATTTT
TRBV7-9	-	-	TRBJ1-2	15	CASSPSAQAKHGYTF	TGTGCCAGCAGCCCCTCGGCGCAGGCAAAGCATGGCTACACCTTC
TRBV10-1	-	-	TRBJ1-1	13	CASSENRNTEAFF	TGCGCCAGCAGTGAGAATCGGAACACTGAAGCTTTCTTT
TRBV27	once	-	TRBJ1-6	14	CASSPGSLNSPLHF	TGTGCCAGCAGTCCCGGGTCTTTAAATTCACCCCTCCACTTT
TRBV9	-	TRBD1	TRBJ2-2	16	CASSPLKTGSAGELFF	TGTGCCAGCAGCCCTCTTAAGACAGGGAGTGCCGGGGAGCTGTTTTTT
TRBV28	-	TRBD2	TRBJ2-7	16	CASSLYWASGSYEQYF	TGTGCCAGCAGTTTATATTGGGCTAGCGGGAGCTACGAGCAGTACTTC
TRBV7-9	-	-	TRBJ1-3	16	CASSMMTVQPGNTIYF	TGTGCCAGCAGCATGATGACAGTTCAACCTGGAAACACCATATATTTT
TRBV28	once	TRBD1	TRBJ1-5	12	CAIAGQGQPQHF	TGTGCCATCGCGGGACAGGGACAGCCCCAGCATTTT
TRBV4-1	-	-	TRBJ1-1	15	CASSQDSTGNTEAFF	TGCGCCAGCAGCCAAGACTCGACAGGGAACACTGAAGCTTTCTTT
TRBV12-5	once	TRBD1	TRBJ2-2	13	CASETGPTGELFF	TGTGCTAGTGAGACAGGGCCAACCGGGGAGCTGTTTTTT
TRBV5-1	-	-	TRBJ2-7	13	CASSLGRQYEQYF	TGCGCCAGCAGCTTGGGCCGACAATACGAGCAGTACTTC
TRBV5-1	-	-	TRBJ2-5	13	CASRRGFGETQYF	TGCGCCAGCCGCAGGGGTTTTGGAGAGACCCAGTACTTC
TRBV5-1	-	-	TRBJ2-1	14	CASSLVATGTEKFF	-
TRBV11-2	-	-	TRBJ1-4	18	CASSLDRAQGFSYEKLFF	TGTGCCAGCAGCTTAGACAGGGCTCAGGGATTTTCTTATGAAAAACTGTTTTTT
TRBV11-3	once	TRBD1	TRBJ2-4	14	CASSLGRGQNIQYF	TGTGCCAGCAGCTTAGGCAGGGGGCAGAACATTCAGTACTTC
TRBV9	many	TRBD1	TRBJ1-2	16	CASSAGTVIKSYGYTF	TGTGCCAGCAGCGCCGGGACAGTAATTAAATCCTATGGCTACACCTTC
TRBV7-9	-	-	TRBJ1-5	15	CASSLDRYSNQPQHF	TGTGCCAGCAGCTTAGACAGGTATAGCAATCAGCCCCAGCATTTT
TRBV16	-	-	TRBJ1-5	15	CASSQSGVGNQPQHF	TGTGCCAGCAGCCAATCCGGGGTGGGCAATCAGCCCCAGCATTTT
TRBV19	-	TRBD1	TRBJ1-2	14	CASNPAGGPYGYTF	TGTGCCAGTAATCCTGCAGGGGGCCCGTATGGCTACACCTTC
TRBV27	-	-	TRBJ2-7	14	CASSFGSSSYEQYF	TGTGCCAGCAGTTTTGGCTCAAGCTCCTACGAGCAGTACTTC
TRBV11-2	-	-	TRBJ1-2	12	CASSSHSNGYTF	TGTGCCAGCAGCAGCCACAGCAATGGCTACACCTTC
TRBV19	once	-	TRBJ2-5	16	CASSIKSIGYQETQYF	TGTGCCAGTAGTATAAAAAGCATTGGTTACCAAGAGACCCAGTACTTC
TRBV18	-	-	TRBJ2-6	15	CASSLHSSGANVLTF	TGTGCCAGCTCACTCCATAGCTCTGGGGCCAACGTCCTGACTTTC
TRBV7-6	-	TRBD1	TRBJ1-1	18	CASSLLPGQGVGNTEAFF	TGTGCCAGCAGCTTACTCCCGGGACAGGGGGTAGGAAACACTGAAGCTTTCTTT